This TCR beta chain was documented in a study of blood T cell repertoires in COVID-19 (dated by TCRdb to the early 2020s). About the investigation overall: Samples from collaborators originated in the United States, Italy and Spain and spanned both the acute and convalescent phases of COVID-19. The material from the prospective study consisted of cDNA or gDNA derived from T cells, B-cell-depleted T cells, or PBMCs. The dataset comprised deeply sampled blood TCRbeta repertoires from subjects exposed to, actively infected with, or recovered from COVID-19. The repertoires were released in a freely available public database intended as a resource for research on the immune response to SARS-CoV-2. The samples were drawn from the first 160 participants of the ongoing ImmuneRACE study and from 950 to 1,500 subjects provided by 6 global collaborators. Nearly every sample came with metadata listing a de-identified subject ID, COVID-19 status, age in years and sex. Where available, HLA class I and class II types were obtained from metadata supplied by the sample provider rather than from assay-based typing. On the study overall, not on this receptor specifically: How much clinical and demographic metadata was included differed by source and by participant, and the metadata was provided uncurated.

Counted from cysteine to phenylalanine, this CDR3 has 16 amino acids. Only CDR3 DNA remains: 48 bases, in frame from the first base. V and J are trimmed by 1 base and 2 bases, and the gene matches miss 7 bases of the junction. The germline V gene encodes CDR1 SGHTA and CDR2 FQGNSA. About this clone itself: It lacks a known antigen. No qualities accompany the bases; no much larger clone lies one base away.

TCRbeta CDR3 regions were amplified from genomic DNA using the immunoSEQ Assay, a bias-controlled multiplex PCR. The source study handled its data this way. Nucleated cell counts per sample were estimated from amplification of reference gene primers within the assay. To quantify the absolute abundance of each unique TCRbeta CDR3 rearrangement, sequence reads were collapsed and filtered. For each sample, productive Simpson clonality was calculated as the square root of Simpson's diversity index over productive rearrangements. The immuneACCESS repertoire file appears here via TCRdb, limited to in-frame rearrangements. These files lack a portion of the clones; in checked studies, under half of the deficit traces to unresolved V genes, and the cause of the others is not known. V, J and clone size derive from that table, while D and trimming were established from the DNA sequence. The sample table holds more than 150,000 clones, of which about nine tenths were seen once. The ten most abundant clones make up roughly 4.1% of the sample.

Whole blood was collected in K2EDTA tubes by collaborating institutions according to the institutions' own protocols. Collaborator samples were shipped for TCRbeta analysis as frozen whole blood, isolated PBMCs, or DNA extracted from either sample type. Sequenced sample: peripheral blood. The clonotype comes from a woman in her sixties or seventies with acute or convalescent COVID-19. Here the chain combines TRBV7-2 and TRBJ2-5, and TRBD2 aligns with 7 junction nucleotides. Here the CDR3 is given as CASSLEFRGGQETQYF. The DNA sequence is TGTGCCAGCAGCTTAGAGTTTAGGGGAGGGCAAGAGACCCAGTACTTC.